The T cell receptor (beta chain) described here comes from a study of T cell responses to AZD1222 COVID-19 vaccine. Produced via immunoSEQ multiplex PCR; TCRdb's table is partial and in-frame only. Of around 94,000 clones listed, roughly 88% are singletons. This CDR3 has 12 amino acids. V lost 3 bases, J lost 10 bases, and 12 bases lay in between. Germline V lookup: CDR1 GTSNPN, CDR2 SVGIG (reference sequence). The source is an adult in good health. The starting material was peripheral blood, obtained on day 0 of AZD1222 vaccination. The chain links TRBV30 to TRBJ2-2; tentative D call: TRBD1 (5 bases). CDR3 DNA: TGTGCCTGGAGAAGGGGTGGTATGGAGCTGTTTTTT. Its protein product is CAWRRGGMELFF.